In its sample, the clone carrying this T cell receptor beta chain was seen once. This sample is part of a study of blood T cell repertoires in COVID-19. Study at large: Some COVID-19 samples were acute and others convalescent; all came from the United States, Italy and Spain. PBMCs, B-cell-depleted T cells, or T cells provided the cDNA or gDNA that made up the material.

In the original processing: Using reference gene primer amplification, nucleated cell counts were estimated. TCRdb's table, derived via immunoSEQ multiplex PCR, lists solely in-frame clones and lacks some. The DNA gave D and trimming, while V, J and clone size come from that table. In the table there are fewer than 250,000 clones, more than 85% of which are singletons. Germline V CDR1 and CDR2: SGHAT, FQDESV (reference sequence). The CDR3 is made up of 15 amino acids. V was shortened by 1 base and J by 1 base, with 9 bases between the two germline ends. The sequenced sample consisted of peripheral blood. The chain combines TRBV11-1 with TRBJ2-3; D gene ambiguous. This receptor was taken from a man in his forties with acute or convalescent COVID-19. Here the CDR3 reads CASSLEEFGTDTQYF. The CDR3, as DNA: TGTGCCAGCAGCTTAGAGGAGTTTGGCACAGATACGCAGTATTTT.